This TCR beta chain was recorded in a study of blood T cell repertoires in COVID-19. Study-wide background: Both acute and convalescent COVID-19 samples were obtained from the United States, Italy and Spain.

Donors in Cohort 3 counted as recovered after two negative PCRs, clearance, or symptom resolution. The CDR3 extends over 12 amino acids. V was trimmed by 0 bases and J by 8 bases, leaving 7 bases between them. The germline V gene encodes CDR1 MNHEY and CDR2 SVGAGI. This clone has just a few counts. Repertoires were generated with immunoSEQ multiplex PCR, while TCRdb's copy carries only in-frame clones and drops some. This table holds 330,000 or so clones, less than 90% found once. V and J are TRBV6-5 and TRBJ1-1; D call uncertain. Sequencing was carried out using PBMCs or T cells enriched from blood (not recorded which). The clonotype comes from a woman aged 30 to 39 who had recovered from COVID-19. This CDR3 is CASSYSIREAFF. In nucleotides, the CDR3 is TGTGCCAGCAGTTACTCGATCAGGGAAGCTTTCTTT.